The next 26 T cell receptor beta chains were all read from a single sample in a study of spatial heterogeneity in lung cancer. From the 5' RACE reads, TCRdb called clonotypes with MiXCR, one entry per CDR3 protein. Of 15,000 to 20,000 distinct CDR3 sequences listed, under 20% are singletons. Time point denoted: sample taken at primary tumor resection. TCRs were sequenced from unsorted whole RNA of tumor, nontumor lung or PBMC. Sequences were derived from PBMCs, sampled at surgery. These receptors originate from a male donor with early-stage non-small cell lung cancer.

At least ten counts were recorded for this clonotype. The J gene is TRBJ2-7, the V gene TRBV9; 9 nucleotides line up with TRBD1. The CDR3 spans 14 residues. The ends lost 3 bases at V and 2 bases at J; junction bases unmatched: 3. Germline V CDR1 and CDR2: SGDLS, YYNGEE. CDR3 sequence reads: CASSAGTGTYEQYF. The CDR3 coding sequence is TGTGCCAGCAGCGCCGGGACAGGGACCTACGAGCAGTACTTC.

Details on this clonotype: This sequence may be a read error, since a much larger clone differs from it by one base. The chain is built from TRBV25-1 and TRBJ2-7; D is tentatively TRBD1 or TRBD2 (6 bases each). The V and J ends lost 3 bases and 0 bases respectively, with 9 bases between them. The CDR3 sequence is 14 residues long. From germline, CDR1 is MGHDK and CDR2 SYGVNS. Here the CDR3 DNA reads TGTGCCAGCAGTGACTGGGGGGCCTCCTACGAGCAGTACTTC. Amino acids: CASSDWGASYEQYF.

V gene TRBV30 combines with J gene TRBJ1-1; no definite D call. V lost 4 bases and J 1 base, leaving 7 bases between the germline ends. CDR3 length: 12 residues. CDR1 is GTSNPN and CDR2 is SVGIG in the germline V gene (reference sequence). The CDR3 region is CAWIKGNTEAFF. CDR3 bases: TGTGCCTGGATAAAGGGGAACACTGAAGCTTTCTTT.

This clonotype showed up many times. The chain recombines TRBV7-6 with TRBJ1-2; TRBD1 might be the D (5 bases). CDR3 length: 15 residues. V lost 1 base to trimming and J lost 8 bases, with 17 bases between them. In germline, CDR1 is SGHVS, CDR2 FNYEAQ. The CDR3 is CASSLDEGRSSGYTF. The CDR3 DNA follows: TGTGCCAGCAGCTTAGATGAGGGACGGAGTTCGGGCTACACCTTC.

This clonotype was observed at least ten times. This sequence joins TRBV20-1 and TRBJ1-1; D gene unclear. Deletions cut 5 bases from V and 4 bases from J, with 14 bases between. CDR1 is DFQATT and CDR2 is SNEGSKA in the germline V gene (reference sequence). CDR3 length: 13 amino acids. The CDR3 sequence: CSALLTASTEAFF. In nucleotides, the CDR3 is TGCAGTGCTTTACTCACGGCAAGCACTGAAGCTTTCTTT.

V gene TRBV10-3 combines with J gene TRBJ2-3, with 10 nucleotides matching TRBD2. The germline CDR1 and CDR2 sequences are ENHRY and SYGVKD. The CDR3 extends over 16 amino acids. Germline trimming cut 5 bases from V and 0 bases from J; bases unmatched to any gene: 5. CDR3 protein: CAISRASGSSTDTQYF. Written as DNA, the CDR3 is TGTGCCATCAGTCGGGCTAGCGGGAGTAGCACAGATACGCAGTATTTT.

In this sample, this clonotype turned up many times. CDR3 loop: CASSLGTGSNQPQHF. The CDR3 bases are TGCGCCAGCAGCTTGGGGACAGGGTCAAATCAGCCCCAGCATTTT. V is TRBV5-1 and J is TRBJ1-5; 8 bases map to TRBD1. Losses at the gene ends were 0 bases for V and 4 bases for J; bases not matched to a gene: 3. This CDR3 region has 15 residues. CDR1 and CDR2 (germline): SGHRS, YFSETQ.

This clonotype was seen only a few times. J is TRBJ1-1 and V is TRBV20-1, with 7 bases fitting TRBD1. Per germline, CDR1 DFQATT and CDR2 SNEGSKA (reference sequence). The CDR3 spans 14 residues. Germline trimming cut 6 bases from V and 7 bases from J; bases unmatched to any gene: 14. CDR3 DNA sequence: TGCAGTGCCACATCCCGACAGGGAGGTAATGAAGCTTTCTTT. This sequence encodes CSATSRQGGNEAFF.

This clonotype occurred a few times. The V call is TRBV6-2 or TRBV6-3, the J call TRBJ2-1; possible D gene TRBD2, 5 bases. The CDR3 sequence is 13 residues long. Trimming left V 2 bases short and J 9 bases short, with 11 bases between. Germline loops: CDR1 MNHEY, CDR2 SVGEGT. CDR3 DNA sequence: TGTGCCAGCAGTTACGGGCTAGCAAGTGAGCAGTTCTTC. Encoded protein: CASSYGLASEQFF.

The genes are TRBV7-2 and TRBJ2-7, with 7 bases that match TRBD1. Losses at the gene ends were 4 bases for V and 3 bases for J; bases not matched to a gene: 6. The CDR3 sequence is 14 residues long. Germline loops: CDR1 SGHTA, CDR2 FQGNSA. The CDR3 coding sequence is TGTGCCAGCAGCTCGCAAGGGGGCGGCTACGAGCAGTACTTC. Its translation is CASSSQGGGYEQYF.

This clonotype was seen only a few times. The chain employs TRBV2 and TRBJ2-3; D is unresolved. The CDR3 has 13 amino acids. Trimming left V 1 base short and J 2 bases short, with 4 bases between. Germline V gene data show CDR1 as SNHLY and CDR2 as FYNNEI. The CDR3 coding sequence is TGTGCCAGCAGTGAAGTTACCACAGATACGCAGTATTTT. Residues: CASSEVTTDTQYF.

The V and J genes are TRBV7-9 and TRBJ2-3, with D unresolved. In germline, CDR1 is SEHNR, CDR2 FQNEAQ (reference sequence). Trimming left V 4 bases short and J 6 bases short, with 11 bases between. This CDR3 comprises 13 residues. The CDR3 nucleotides read TGTGCCAGCAGCTACTATTATGGGGATACGCAGTATTTT. Protein: CASSYYYGDTQYF. Full variable domain (missing parts from reference TRBV7-9 and TRBJ2-3): DTGVSQNPRHKITKRGQNVTFRCDPISEHNRLYWYRQTLGQGPEFLTYFQNEAQLEKSRLLSDRFSAERPKGSFSTLEIQRTEQGDSAMYLCASSYYYGDTQYFGPGTRLTVL.

The table lists this clonotype with many counts. One junction end disagrees with the germline gene, perhaps due to a read error. The V gene is TRBV3-1, the J gene TRBJ1-2, with TRBD1 as a possible D gene (6 bases). CDR1 and CDR2 from the germline V gene are LGHDT and YNNKEL (reference sequence). The CDR3 totals 15 residues. The CDR3 is CASSQGRRGDYGYTF. CDR3 nucleotides: TGTGCCAGCAGTCAAGGTCGCAGGGGAGACTATGGCTACACCTTC.

The chain has TRBV5-1 and TRBJ2-7; TRBD1 matches 11 bases. Looked up from germline, CDR1 is SGHRS and CDR2 is YFSETQ. The CDR3 sequence is 13 residues long. V trimming: 4 bases; J trimming: 6 bases; junction bases outside the gene matches: 3. The CDR3 bases are TGCGCCAGCAGCCCGGGACAGGGGGGCGAGCAGTACTTC. Protein: CASSPGQGGEQYF.

This clonotype was counted between two and nine times. This rearrangement joins TRBV29-1 to TRBJ2-5; a possible D gene is TRBD2 (6 bases). V lost 5 bases and J lost 9, with 16 bases in between. Germline V gene sequence: CDR1 SQVTM, CDR2 ANQGSEA. The CDR3 runs 12 residues. The CDR3 DNA reads TGCAGCGTTAAGGGCGACGGGGAGGCCCAGTACTTC. Encoded protein: CSVKGDGEAQYF.

This clonotype has ten or more counts. The V gene is TRBV6-5, the J gene TRBJ2-7; 11 bases are a match to TRBD1. Trimming took 8 bases from V and 3 from J; bases not matched to a gene: 9. In germline, CDR1 is MNHEY, CDR2 SVGAGI. The CDR3 contains 15 residues. CDR3 protein: CASRLGQGVFYEQYF. The DNA of the CDR3 is TGTGCCAGCCGCTTGGGACAGGGGGTTTTCTACGAGCAGTACTTC.

This clonotype was observed many times. This chain joins TRBV7-2 and TRBJ2-2; D remains unclear. CDR3 length: 14 amino acids. Between the trimmed V and J ends, which lost 2 bases and 8 bases, there was a span of 12 bases. Germline CDR1 SGHTA, CDR2 FQGNSA. The CDR3 DNA reads as TGTGCCAGCAGCTTAACCCCAGGACCGGGGGAGCTGTTTTTT. Translating it yields CASSLTPGPGELFF.

This clonotype was observed a few times. V gene TRBV2 combines with J gene TRBJ2-2; D call uncertain. This CDR3 is 11 amino acids long. Trimming pared 8 bases from V and 6 bases from J, leaving 7 bases between. Germline V gene lookup returns CDR1 SNHLY and CDR2 FYNNEI. The CDR3 spells CASGVAGELFF. The DNA for the CDR3 is TGTGCCAGCGGGGTCGCCGGGGAGCTGTTTTTT. Looking up the rest from reference TRBV2 and TRBJ2-2 gives the full variable domain: EPEVTQTPSHQVTQMGQEVILRCVPISNHLYFYWYRQILGQKVEFLVSFYNNEISEKSEIFDDQFSVERPDGSNFTLKIRSTKLEDSAMYFCASGVAGELFFGEGSRLTVL.

The rearrangement joins TRBV7-9 to TRBJ2-2; possible D gene TRBD2, 5 bases. V was clipped by 5 bases and J by 6 bases, with 10 bases between them. Per the germline V gene, CDR1 is SEHNR and CDR2 is FQNEAQ (reference sequence). The CDR3 covers 13 residues. Here the CDR3 reads CASSQMEAGELFF. The DNA for the CDR3 is TGTGCCAGCAGCCAGATGGAGGCCGGGGAGCTGTTTTTT.

The chain uses TRBV12-3 or TRBV12-4 and TRBJ2-7; TRBD1 is a possible D gene (6 bases). The V end was cut by 5 bases, the J end by 0 bases, with 20 bases between. The CDR3 extends over 17 amino acids. The CDR3 spells CASSPSPPHRDSYEQYF. The CDR3 DNA reads TGTGCCAGCAGTCCTTCCCCCCCCCACAGGGACTCCTACGAGCAGTACTTC.

The genes are TRBV11-2 and TRBJ2-3; 7 nucleotides agree with TRBD1. The length of the CDR3 is 16 residues. Germline CDR1 and CDR2: SGHAT and FQNNGV. V gave up 0 bases and J gave up 2 bases; unmatched junction bases: 5. The DNA of the CDR3 is TGTGCCAGCAGCTTAGATCAGGGGGAGAACACAGATACGCAGTATTTT. Translation: CASSLDQGENTDTQYF.

This clonotype has a handful of counts. This chain connects TRBV6-5 to TRBJ2-3; 12 nucleotides align to TRBD2. The CDR3 sequence is 18 residues long. V was pared by 0 bases and J by 7 bases, with 11 bases of the junction left unmatched. CDR1 MNHEY and CDR2 SVGAGI come from the germline V gene. Written as DNA, the CDR3 is TGTGCCAGCAGTTACTCCCGGACTAGCGGGGCCCTTGGTAATACGCAGTATTTT. Protein: CASSYSRTSGALGNTQYF.

The chain recombines TRBV3-1 with TRBJ2-1; D unclear. The CDR3 length is 14 residues. V lost 1 base, J lost 4 bases, and 8 bases lay in between. Germline assignment: CDR1 LGHDT and CDR2 YNNKEL (reference sequence). Written as DNA, the CDR3 is TGTGCCAGCAGCCAAGGGTGGGGTTACAATGAGCAGTTCTTC. Translation: CASSQGWGYNEQFF.

Within the sample, this clonotype is medium-sized. The rearrangement joins TRBV6-6 to TRBJ1-2, with 11 bases lining up with TRBD1. CDR1 and CDR2 (germline): MNHNY, SVGAGI (reference sequence). With 6 bases clipped from V and 7 bases from J, the junction kept 13 bases outside the gene matches. The CDR3 sequence is 16 residues long. Here the CDR3 reads CASSPPPGQGAGGYTF. The CDR3 DNA follows: TGTGCCAGCAGCCCCCCGCCCGGACAGGGGGCGGGTGGCTACACCTTC.

In this sample, this clonotype turned up many times. The chain combines TRBV7-8 with TRBJ2-2; the D gene is possibly TRBD2 (7 bases). The CDR3 is made up of 16 amino acids. CDR1 is SGHVS and CDR2 is FQNEAQ in the germline V gene. With 0 bases removed from V and 2 bases from J, the gap between germline ends came to 10 bases. The CDR3 spells CASSLAGGLNTGELFF. CDR3 sequence (DNA): TGTGCCAGCAGCTTAGCGGGGGGGCTTAACACCGGGGAGCTGTTTTTT.

This clonotype has just a few counts. The genes are TRBV19 and TRBJ1-1; D ambiguous. The CDR3 runs to 14 residues. Trimming pared 5 bases from V and 1 base from J, leaving 11 bases between. Per germline, CDR1 LNHDA and CDR2 SQIVND (reference sequence). The DNA for the CDR3 is TGTGCCAGTAGTTCGGAGTCCTGGAACACTGAAGCTTTCTTT. It translates to CASSSESWNTEAFF.